The clone carrying this T cell receptor (beta chain) was seen at least ten times. From RNA transcripts, TCR beta CDR3 regions were amplified. The TCR CDR3 was amplified in a first-round RT-PCR using the HTBI primer set. TCRdb ran MiXCR on the multiplex PCR reads and lists one entry per CDR3 protein. The table includes roughly 290,000 distinct CDR3 sequences, over 15% detected once. The data belong to a study of T cells in Graves' hyperthyroidism and ophthalmopathy. CDR3 length: 15 amino acids. V was pared by 5 bases and J by 1 base, with 11 bases between. The germline V gene encodes CDR1 LGHDT and CDR2 YNNKEL (reference sequence).

The chain combines TRBV3-1 with TRBJ2-2; no definite D call. The sequencing input was blood. The clonotype originates from a woman in her sixties with Graves' ophthalmopathy. The DNA of the CDR3 is TGTGCCAGCAGCTACCGGGCTAAGAACACCGGGGAGCTGTTTTTT. As protein: CASSYRAKNTGELFF.